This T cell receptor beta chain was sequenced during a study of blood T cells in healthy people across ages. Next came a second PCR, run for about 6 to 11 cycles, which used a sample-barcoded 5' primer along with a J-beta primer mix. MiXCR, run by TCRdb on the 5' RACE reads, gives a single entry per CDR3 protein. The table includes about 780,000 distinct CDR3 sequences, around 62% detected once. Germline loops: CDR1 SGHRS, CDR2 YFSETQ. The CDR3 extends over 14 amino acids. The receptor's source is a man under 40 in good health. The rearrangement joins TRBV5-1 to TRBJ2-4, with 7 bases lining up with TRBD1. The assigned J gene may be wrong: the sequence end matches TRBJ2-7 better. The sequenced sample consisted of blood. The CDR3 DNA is TGCGCCAGCAGACTCCAGACAGGGTCCGGCGAGCAGTACTTC. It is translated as CASRLQTGSGEQYF.